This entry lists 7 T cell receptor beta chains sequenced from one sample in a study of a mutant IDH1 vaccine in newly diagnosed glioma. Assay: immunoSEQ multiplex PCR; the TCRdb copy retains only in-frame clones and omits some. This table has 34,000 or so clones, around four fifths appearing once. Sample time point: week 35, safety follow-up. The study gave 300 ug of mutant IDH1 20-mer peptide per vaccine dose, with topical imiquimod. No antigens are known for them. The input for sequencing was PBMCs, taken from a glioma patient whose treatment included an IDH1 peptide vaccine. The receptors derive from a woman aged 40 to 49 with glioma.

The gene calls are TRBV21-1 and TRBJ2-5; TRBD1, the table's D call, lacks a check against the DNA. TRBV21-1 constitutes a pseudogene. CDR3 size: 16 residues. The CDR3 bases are TGTGCCAGCAGCAAGGACCCTGACGGGACAGAAGAGACCCAGTACTTC. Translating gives CASSKDPDGTEETQYF.

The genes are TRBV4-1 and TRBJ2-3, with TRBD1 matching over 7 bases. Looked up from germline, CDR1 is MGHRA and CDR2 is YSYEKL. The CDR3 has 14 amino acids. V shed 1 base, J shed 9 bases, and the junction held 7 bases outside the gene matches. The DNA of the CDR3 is TGCGCCAGCAGCCAAGGACAGGGTTTATTAACGCAGTATTTT. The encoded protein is CASSQGQGLLTQYF.

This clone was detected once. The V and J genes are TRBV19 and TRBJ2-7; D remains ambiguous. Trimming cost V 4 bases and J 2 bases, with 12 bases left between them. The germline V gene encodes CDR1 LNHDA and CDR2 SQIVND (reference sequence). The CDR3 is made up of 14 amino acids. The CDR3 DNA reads TGTGCCAGTAGTAGCGACGGAGCCCCCTACGAGCAGTACTTC. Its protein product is CASSSDGAPYEQYF.

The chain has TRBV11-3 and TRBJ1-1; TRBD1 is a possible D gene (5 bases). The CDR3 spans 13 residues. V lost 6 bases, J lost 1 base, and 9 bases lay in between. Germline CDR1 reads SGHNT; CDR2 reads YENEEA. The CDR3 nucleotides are TGTGCCAGCAGTTCTACAGGGAACACTGAAGCTTTCTTT. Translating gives CASSSTGNTEAFF.

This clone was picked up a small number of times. The CDR3 region is CTSSQKGCRSYEQYF. DNA of the CDR3: TGCACCAGCAGCCAAAAAGGTTGTAGGAGCTACGAGCAGTACTTC. The chain employs TRBV1 and TRBJ2-7; the DNA was not used to check the table's D call, TRBD2. TRBV1 is a pseudogene segment. The CDR3 totals 15 residues.

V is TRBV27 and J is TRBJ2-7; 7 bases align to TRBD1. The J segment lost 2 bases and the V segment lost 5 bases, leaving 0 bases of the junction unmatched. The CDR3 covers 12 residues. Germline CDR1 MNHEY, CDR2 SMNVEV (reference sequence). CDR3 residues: CASSTGAYEQYF. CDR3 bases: TGTGCCAGCAGTACAGGGGCCTACGAGCAGTACTTC.

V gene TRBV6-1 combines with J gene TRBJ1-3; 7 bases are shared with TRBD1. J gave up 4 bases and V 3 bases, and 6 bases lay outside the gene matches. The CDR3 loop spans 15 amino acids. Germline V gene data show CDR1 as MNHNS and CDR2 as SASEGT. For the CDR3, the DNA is TGTGCCAGCAGTGACCATGGGACAGCGGGAAACACCATATATTTT. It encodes CASSDHGTAGNTIYF.